The present TCR beta chain was sequenced within a study of blood T cell repertoires in COVID-19. Study-level information: PBMCs, B-cell-depleted T cells, or T cells provided the cDNA or gDNA that made up the material.

This clone was detected only once. Clones were sequenced by immunoSEQ multiplex PCR, and TCRdb holds only the in-frame ones, with some missing. The data show about 190,000 clones, 70% to 80% seen once. The germline V gene encodes CDR1 GTSNPN and CDR2 SVGIG (reference sequence). The CDR3 sequence is 17 residues long. V lost 5 bases to trimming and J lost 7 bases, with 26 bases between them. The sample consisted of peripheral blood. This receptor was obtained from a woman aged 45-65 years with acute or convalescent COVID-19. The genes are TRBV30 and TRBJ1-4, with a possible D match to TRBD1 (5 bases). The CDR3 coding sequence is TGTGCCTGGGCTCAAACCGGGACTTCACGAAGAGGTGAAAAACTGTTTTTT. Protein sequence: CAWAQTGTSRRGEKLFF.